The clone carrying this T cell receptor beta chain was observed a few times. What it recognizes is unknown. The data derive from a study of early T cells in non-severe SARS-CoV-2 infection. Study-wide background: Chains were unpaired, as sequencing was done on bulk RNA from unsorted whole blood.

The CDR3 covers 14 residues. CDR1 and CDR2 (germline): SGHVS, FNYEAQ. V was clipped by 5 bases and J by 2 bases, with 13 bases between them. Study-wide points: The study's VDJdb matching favored anti-spike CD8 responses and missed private and CD4 specificities.

The TCR library protocol attached unique molecular identifiers to the individual cDNA molecules. TCRdb re-derived calls from the 5' RACE reads in MiXCR, one entry per CDR3 protein. The table records 55,000 to 65,000 distinct CDR3 sequences, around an eighth of them present only once. Sequences were obtained from whole blood. This chain links TRBV7-6 with TRBJ2-7, with D possibly being TRBD2 (7 bases). The clonotype was recovered from an adult who was a healthcare worker with PCR-confirmed SARS-CoV-2 infection or an uninfected control (not recorded which). The CDR3 spells CASSLGRGAYEQYF. Here the CDR3 DNA reads TGTGCCAGCAGCCTGGGGAGGGGGGCCTACGAGCAGTACTTC.